The 25 T cell receptor beta chains below all came from one sample that was sequenced in a study of OX40 agonist ivuxolimab in advanced cancers. The method was immunoSEQ multiplex PCR; TCRdb's version includes in-frame clones alone and lacks a portion of them. The profile shows some 95,000 clones, roughly nine tenths of them singletons. This specimen consisted of CD4+ or CD8+ T cells sorted from blood, obtained in a trial of the OX40 agonist ivuxolimab. The receptors stem from an adult with an advanced solid tumor such as melanoma, head and neck, liver or kidney cancer.

In the case of this clone: Other DNA sequences in this specimen translate into the identical CDR3. The V call is TRBV6-6, the J call TRBJ1-2; D uncertain. The CDR3 has 13 amino acids. Deletions cut 8 bases from V and 2 bases from J, with 12 bases between. CDR1 is MNHNY and CDR2 is SVGAGI in the germline V gene (reference sequence). This CDR3 reads CASEEQANYGYTF. Here the CDR3 DNA reads TGTGCCAGCGAGGAACAAGCAAACTATGGCTACACCTTC.

With respect to this clone: The CDR3 does not end in the conserved phenylalanine or tryptophan, so this is likely a read error. Because the CDR3's place on the DNA is in doubt, the DNA is left out and the CDR3 is given as listed by TCRdb. CDR3 in amino acids: CASRDTGVRSLIV. The chain links TRBV6-1 to TRBJ1-2; the D call in the table, TRBD1, was not verified against the DNA. The CDR3 spans 13 amino acids, including both terminal residues. The germline V gene encodes CDR1 MNHNS and CDR2 SASEGT.

The chain carries TRBV5-1 and TRBJ1-1; 8 bases line up with TRBD1. V shed 5 bases, J shed 7 bases, and the junction held 10 bases outside the gene matches. Germline values: CDR1 SGHRS, CDR2 YFSETQ. The CDR3 totals 14 residues. The CDR3 loop is CASSSDREVNEAFF. The CDR3, as DNA: TGCGCCAGCAGTTCGGACAGGGAGGTGAATGAAGCTTTCTTT.

The chain carries TRBV7-2 and TRBJ1-2, with D uncertain. The V end lost 1 base, the J end lost 8 bases, and 11 bases lay between the germline ends. Germline V gene sequence: CDR1 SGHTA, CDR2 FQGNSA. The CDR3 runs to 13 residues. This CDR3 is CASSLDRARGYTF. The DNA for the CDR3 is TGTGCCAGCAGCTTAGACCGTGCTAGAGGCTACACCTTC.

The V call is TRBV4-2, the J call TRBJ2-1; no clear D. Germline V gives CDR1 LGHNA, CDR2 YNFKEQ. V gave up 0 bases and J gave up 3 bases, with 9 bases separating them. CDR3 size: 15 residues. The CDR3 nucleotides are TGTGCCAGCAGCCAAGATCGGCGGAACTACAATGAGCAGTTCTTC. Its translation: CASSQDRRNYNEQFF.

This chain joins TRBV5-1 and TRBJ2-2, with 10 positions matching TRBD2. In germline, CDR1 is SGHRS, CDR2 YFSETQ. This CDR3 contains 17 residues. V was clipped by 3 bases and J by 2 bases; unmatched bases: 7. CDR3 DNA: TGCGCCAGCAGCTCCCCCCTAGCGGGGGCCAACACCGGGGAGCTGTTTTTT. It codes for CASSSPLAGANTGELFF.

This clone was observed a handful of times. V usage is TRBV5-1 and J usage is TRBJ1-1; the D is unclear. The V gene lost 1 base and the J gene lost 3 bases, with 7 bases spanning the gap. Germline V lookup: CDR1 SGHRS, CDR2 YFSETQ. The CDR3 extends over 13 amino acids. Written as DNA, the CDR3 is TGCGCCAGCAGCTTGCAGGCAGACACTGAAGCTTTCTTT. It is translated as CASSLQADTEAFF.

J is TRBJ1-2 and V is TRBV7-8; D not certain. Germline lookup yields CDR1 SGHVS and CDR2 FQNEAQ. V lost 1 base and J lost 2, with 8 bases in between. CDR3 length: 14 residues. CDR3 sequence reads: CASSLGVDNYGYTF. The CDR3 DNA reads TGTGCCAGCAGCTTAGGAGTGGACAACTATGGCTACACCTTC.

This clone turned up a few times. The chain combines TRBV6-1 with TRBJ1-6, with D possibly being TRBD1 (6 bases). CDR3 size: 14 residues. Per germline, CDR1 MNHNS and CDR2 SASEGT. V was cut by 3 bases and J by 10 bases, with 13 bases left in between. In DNA, the CDR3 is TGTGCCAGCAGTGAGCGCAGGGGTGGCTCACCCCTCCACTTT. Its protein product is CASSERRGGSPLHF.

V usage is TRBV14 and J usage is TRBJ2-3, with 8 bases aligning to TRBD1. V lost 4 bases to trimming and J lost 6 bases; unmatched junction nucleotides: 15. This CDR3 region has 17 residues. The germline gives CDR1 SGHDN, CDR2 FVKESK. This CDR3 is CASSPRQGLHIGDTQYF. The CDR3 DNA follows: TGTGCCAGCAGCCCGCGACAGGGGCTTCACATCGGGGATACGCAGTATTTT. Filled out from reference TRBV14 and TRBJ2-3, the complete variable domain reads EAGVTQFPSHSVIEKGQTVTLRCDPISGHDNLYWYRRVMGKEIKFLLHFVKESKQDESGMPNNRFLAERTGGTYSTLKVQPAELEDSGVYFCASSPRQGLHIGDTQYFGPGTRLTVL.

The rearrangement uses TRBV12-5 and TRBJ2-5; no reliable D call. Trimming removed 6 bases from V and 2 bases from J, with 10 bases in between. In germline, CDR1 is LGHNT, CDR2 FRNRAP. The CDR3 runs to 13 residues. This CDR3 reads CASGSLGQETQYF. CDR3 in DNA: TGTGCTAGTGGCAGCCTAGGGCAAGAGACCCAGTACTTC.

The chain links TRBV28 to TRBJ2-1; 7 bases line up with TRBD1. Losses at the gene ends were 4 bases for V and 8 bases for J; bases not matched to a gene: 2. This CDR3 spans 12 amino acids. CDR1 is MDHEN and CDR2 is SYDVKM in the germline V gene. The CDR3 here is CASSSTGYEQFF. CDR3 sequence (DNA): TGTGCCAGCAGTTCGACAGGGTATGAGCAGTTCTTC.

The chain links TRBV11-3 to TRBJ1-1; no definite D call. V shed 5 bases and J shed 3 bases, with 19 bases lying between them. The CDR3 length is 16 residues. The germline V gene encodes CDR1 SGHNT and CDR2 YENEEA. The CDR3 loop reads CASSHGRAERDTEAFF. The CDR3 region has the DNA TGTGCCAGCAGCCATGGAAGGGCGGAGAGGGACACTGAAGCTTTCTTT. The full variable domain, its missing parts supplied by reference TRBV11-3 and TRBJ1-1, is EAGVVQSPRYKIIEKKQPVAFWCNPISGHNTLYWYLQNLGQGPELLIRYENEEAVDDSQLPKDRFSAERLKGVDSTLKIQPAELGDSAVYLCASSHGRAERDTEAFFGQGTRLTVV.

V gene TRBV19 combines with J gene TRBJ2-3, with a tentative D call TRBD1 (5 bases). Trimming cost V 3 bases and J 4 bases, with 11 bases left between them. This CDR3 has 14 residues. Per germline, CDR1 LNHDA and CDR2 SQIVND (reference sequence). DNA for the CDR3: TGTGCCAGTAGTATGGGCAGGGTCCCAGATACGCAGTATTTT. The encoded protein is CASSMGRVPDTQYF.

The chain's CDR3 is CASSQGSRQEQFF. The CDR3 coding sequence is TGTGCCAGCAGCCAAGGGTCACGTCAGGAGCAGTTCTTC. The genes are TRBV4-2 and TRBJ2-1, with D uncertain. Germline CDR1 and CDR2: LGHNA and YNFKEQ. V was shortened by 1 base and J by 10 bases, with 11 bases between the two germline ends. The CDR3 runs 13 residues.

J is TRBJ1-1 and V is TRBV18, with D possibly TRBD1 on 6 matching bases. CDR3 length: 14 amino acids. Germline V gene sequence: CDR1 KGHSH, CDR2 LQKENI. V was cut by 3 bases and J by 0 bases, with 8 bases left in between. CDR3 residues: CASSPTGLNTEAFF. The CDR3 bases are TGTGCCAGCTCACCTACAGGGTTGAACACTGAAGCTTTCTTT.

The chain joins TRBV4-2 to TRBJ2-5, with 13 bases fitting TRBD2. Germline V gives CDR1 LGHNA, CDR2 YNFKEQ. CDR3 size: 19 residues. V lost 0 bases to trimming and J lost 2 bases; unmatched junction nucleotides: 9. The CDR3 region is CASSQDPTGLAGAQETQYF. The CDR3 DNA reads as TGTGCCAGCAGCCAAGACCCTACCGGACTAGCGGGGGCACAAGAGACCCAGTACTTC.

This chain uses TRBV28 with TRBJ1-1; no definite D call. V was pared by 6 bases and J by 5 bases, with 16 bases between. Germline V gene sequence: CDR1 MDHEN, CDR2 SYDVKM. The CDR3 totals 14 residues. DNA of the CDR3: TGTGCCAGCAGCTTTACTACCTGGCGGACTGAAGCTTTCTTT. Translated: CASSFTTWRTEAFF.

The rearrangement links TRBV28 to TRBJ1-1; D remains unclear. The CDR3 is 14 residues long. Trimming took off 6 bases at V and 4 bases at J, with 15 bases between the two ends. The V gene's germline CDR1 is MDHEN and CDR2 SYDVKM. CDR3: CASRSLFAATEAFF. CDR3 DNA: TGTGCCAGCAGATCCCTTTTTGCTGCCACTGAAGCTTTCTTT. Supplemented by reference TRBV28 and TRBJ1-1, the full variable domain reads DVKVTQSSRYLVKRTGEKVFLECVQDMDHENMFWYRQDPGLGLRLIYFSYDVKMKEKGDIPEGYSVSREKKERFSLILESASTNQTSMYLCASRSLFAATEAFFGQGTRLTVV.

The chain links TRBV18 to TRBJ1-1, with a possible D match to TRBD1 (6 bases). With 3 bases removed from V and 0 bases from J, the gap between germline ends came to 14 bases. Germline-derived CDR1 and CDR2 are KGHSH and LQKENI. The CDR3 is 16 amino acids. Here the CDR3 reads CASSPRTADMNTEAFF. The CDR3 nucleotides read TGTGCCAGCTCACCGAGGACAGCAGATATGAACACTGAAGCTTTCTTT.

The CDR3 reads CASSLEGGGAGYTF. The CDR3 nucleotides read TGTGCCAGCAGCCTAGAGGGGGGAGGGGCTGGCTACACCTTC. J is TRBJ1-2 and V is TRBV7-9; maybe TRBD1 (6 bases). The CDR3 consists of 14 residues. The V gene's germline CDR1 is SEHNR and CDR2 FQNEAQ (reference sequence). V lost 5 bases and J 7 bases, leaving 17 bases between the germline ends.

The chain links TRBV6-5 to TRBJ1-4, with D possibly TRBD1 on 5 matching bases. The CDR3 sequence is 15 residues long. Deletions cut 0 bases from V and 8 bases from J, with 13 bases between. The V gene's germline CDR1 is MNHEY and CDR2 SVGAGI. The CDR3 nucleotides are TGTGCCAGCAGTTACTCGTCCGGGGCTAGGGAAAAACTGTTTTTT. It yields the protein CASSYSSGAREKLFF.

The chain combines TRBV6-1 with TRBJ1-2; no clear D. The V gene lost 1 base and the J gene lost 8 bases, with 17 bases spanning the gap. The germline V gene encodes CDR1 MNHNS and CDR2 SASEGT. The CDR3 sequence is 15 residues long. The CDR3 DNA is TGTGCCAGCAGTGAAGGCGGGCAGAGGCTAGTGGGCTACACCTTC. It specifies CASSEGGQRLVGYTF.

The chain couples TRBV5-1 to TRBJ2-2, with D perhaps matching TRBD1 or TRBD2 (5 bases each). V was pared by 1 base and J by 0 bases, with 10 bases between. The CDR3 runs to 16 residues. The germline V gene encodes CDR1 SGHRS and CDR2 YFSETQ. CDR3 sequence: CASSLPRGPNTGELFF. DNA of the CDR3: TGCGCCAGCAGCTTGCCCCGGGGCCCGAACACCGGGGAGCTGTTTTTT.

The chain recombines TRBV6-1 with TRBJ2-7; TRBD1 matches at 8 bases. Germline CDR1 and CDR2: MNHNS and SASEGT. V dropped 7 bases and J dropped 3; count of bases not matched to a gene: 11. The CDR3 is 15 amino acids. The CDR3 protein is CASTVQGTGGYEQYF. CDR3 nucleotides: TGTGCCAGCACCGTGCAGGGGACAGGTGGCTACGAGCAGTACTTC.